A selection of T cell receptor beta chains follows, all from one sample in a study of blood T cell repertoires in COVID-19. Profiled with immunoSEQ multiplex PCR; TCRdb holds only in-frame clones, not every one. The data hold approximately 270,000 clones, with approximately 88% observed a single time. The specimen sequenced was peripheral blood. The receptors come from a man aged 50 or older with acute or convalescent COVID-19. Both conserved end residues are part of each CDR3. A D gene is named only where the DNA matches it firmly. Only some rows state a clone size, as once, few, many or a class for expanded clones.

D: TRBD1; V: TRBV6-2/TRBV6-3; J: TRBJ1-1; size: -; CDR3: CASSYGAGGEGTEAFF; DNA: TGTGCCAGCAGTTACGGGGCAGGGGGCGAAGGCACTGAAGCTTTCTTT
D: -; V: TRBV29-1; J: TRBJ1-1; size: -; CDR3: CSVRRELVKNTEAFF; DNA: TGCAGCGTTCGACGGGAGTTGGTGAAAAACACTGAAGCTTTCTTT
D: -; V: TRBV15; J: TRBJ1-5; size: -; CDR3: CATSRGLQGGGNQPQHF; DNA: TGTGCCACCAGCAGAGGCCTACAGGGTGGGGGCAATCAGCCCCAGCATTTT
D: -; V: TRBV2; J: TRBJ2-2; size: -; CDR3: CASSANTGELFF; DNA: TGTGCCAGCAGCGCGAACACCGGGGAGCTGTTTTTT
D: -; V: TRBV29-1; J: TRBJ2-2; size: -; CDR3: CSVQITGELFF; DNA: TGCAGCGTTCAGATCACCGGGGAGCTGTTTTTT
D: -; V: TRBV9; J: TRBJ2-5; size: -; CDR3: CASSNQGETQYF; DNA: TGTGCCAGCAGCAACCAGGGAGAGACCCAGTACTTC
D: -; V: TRBV29-1; J: TRBJ1-1; size: -; CDR3: CSVEEAGNTEAFF; DNA: TGCAGCGTTGAAGAGGCAGGGAACACTGAAGCTTTCTTT
D: -; V: TRBV3-1/TRBV3-2; J: TRBJ2-7; size: -; CDR3: CASSQVGAGSYEQYF; DNA: TGTGCCAGCAGCCAAGTGGGGGCAGGATCCTACGAGCAGTACTTC
D: TRBD1; V: TRBV15; J: TRBJ1-5; size: once; CDR3: CATSSLQGTQPQHF; DNA: TGTGCCACCAGCAGCCTACAGGGGACGCAGCCCCAGCATTTT
D: TRBD1; V: TRBV12-5; J: TRBJ2-3; size: few; CDR3: CASGSPRGRPTDTQYF; DNA: TGTGCTAGTGGTTCGCCGAGGGGGCGGCCGACAGATACGCAGTATTTT